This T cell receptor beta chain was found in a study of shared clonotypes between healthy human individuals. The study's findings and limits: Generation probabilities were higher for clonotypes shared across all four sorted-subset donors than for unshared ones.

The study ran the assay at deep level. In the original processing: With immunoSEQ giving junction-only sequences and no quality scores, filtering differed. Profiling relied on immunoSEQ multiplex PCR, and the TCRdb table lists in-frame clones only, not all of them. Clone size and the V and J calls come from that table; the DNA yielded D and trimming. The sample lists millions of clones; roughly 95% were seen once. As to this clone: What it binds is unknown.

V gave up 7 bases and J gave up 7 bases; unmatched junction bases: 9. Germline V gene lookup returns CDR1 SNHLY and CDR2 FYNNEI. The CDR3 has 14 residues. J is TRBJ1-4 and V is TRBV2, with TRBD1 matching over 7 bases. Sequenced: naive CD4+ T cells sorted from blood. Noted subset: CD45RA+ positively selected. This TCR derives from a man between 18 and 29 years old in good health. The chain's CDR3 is CASTMTGITEKLFF. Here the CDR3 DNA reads TGTGCCAGCACCATGACAGGGATCACTGAAAAACTGTTTTTT.